The rows below give T cell receptor beta chains drawn from one sample of a study of graft-versus-host responses after intestinal transplantation. Repertoires were generated with immunoSEQ multiplex PCR, while TCRdb's copy carries only in-frame clones and drops some. The repertoire holds roughly 15,000 clones, with roughly a third as singletons. The sample was alloreactive CD4+ T cells from a mixed lymphocyte reaction culture, taken before intestinal transplant. The receptors shown here come from a human patient who received an intestinal transplant. The CDR3 runs from the conserved cysteine through the conserved F or W. The order of the fields is V gene, J gene, D gene, clone size, CDR3 protein, CDR3 DNA. D genes are given only for firm matches. Clone size is shown for a subset of rows, as once, few, many or a class of expanded clone.

V: TRBV10-3
J: TRBJ2-3
D: TRBD2
size: .
CDR3: CAIRAGVGTDTQYF
DNA: TGTGCCATCAGGGCGGGAGTGGGCACAGATACGCAGTATTTT

V: TRBV13
J: TRBJ2-2
D: .
size: .
CDR3: CASSPGTRAGELFF
DNA: TGTGCCAGCAGCCCAGGGACGAGGGCCGGGGAGCTGTTTTTT

V: TRBV6-5
J: TRBJ2-7
D: TRBD2
size: few
CDR3: CASRREGLYEQYF
DNA: TGTGCCAGCAGGCGGGAGGGCCTCTACGAGCAGTACTTC

V: TRBV7-8
J: TRBJ2-5
D: .
size: few
CDR3: CASSKRAAQETQYF
DNA: TGTGCCAGCAGCAAAAGGGCAGCCCAAGAGACCCAGTACTTC

V: TRBV5-1
J: TRBJ2-1
D: TRBD2
size: .
CDR3: CASSRGTSGSGDEQFF
DNA: TGCGCCAGCAGCAGGGGGACTAGCGGGAGTGGGGATGAGCAGTTCTTC

V: TRBV5-6
J: TRBJ2-1
D: TRBD1
size: medium-sized
CDR3: CASSLMGQAAPYNEQFF
DNA: TGTGCCAGCAGCTTGATGGGACAGGCTGCTCCCTACAATGAGCAGTTCTTC

V: TRBV18
J: TRBJ2-7
D: TRBD1
size: .
CDR3: CASSRSGTGSYEQYF
DNA: TGTGCCAGCTCACGGTCCGGGACAGGGTCCTACGAGCAGTACTTC

V: TRBV11-3
J: TRBJ2-3
D: .
size: .
CDR3: CASSLVSTDTQYF
DNA: TGTGCCAGCAGCTTAGTCTCCACAGATACGCAGTATTTT

V: TRBV5-4
J: TRBJ2-1
D: TRBD1
size: .
CDR3: CASSTDRYNEQFF
DNA: TGTGCCAGCAGCACGGACAGGTACAATGAGCAGTTCTTC

V: TRBV5-1
J: TRBJ2-7
D: .
size: .
CDR3: CASSLLRGSAYEQYF
DNA: TGCGCCAGCAGCTTGTTACGGGGAAGTGCCTACGAGCAGTACTTC

V: TRBV28
J: TRBJ2-7
D: .
size: .
CDR3: CASSLGRNEQYF
DNA: TGTGCCAGCAGTTTAGGGCGGAACGAGCAGTACTTC

V: TRBV6-5
J: TRBJ1-4
D: .
size: few
CDR3: CASSEQGRGEKLFF
DNA: TGTGCCAGCAGTGAACAGGGAAGAGGGGAAAAACTGTTTTTT

V: TRBV11-2
J: TRBJ2-5
D: .
size: .
CDR3: CASSLEFGWGSRRGETQYF
DNA: TGTGCCAGCAGCTTAGAATTCGGTTGGGGCTCTAGGAGGGGAGAGACCCAGTACTTC

V: TRBV14
J: TRBJ1-2
D: .
size: .
CDR3: CASSQVVSWGYTF
DNA: TGTGCCAGCAGCCAAGTAGTATCCTGGGGCTACACCTTC

V: TRBV6-5
J: TRBJ2-1
D: .
size: .
CDR3: CASSDRNEQFF
DNA: TGTGCCAGCAGTGACAGAAATGAGCAGTTCTTC

V: TRBV6-4
J: TRBJ2-2
D: .
size: .
CDR3: CASRTGSATGELFF
DNA: TGTGCCAGCAGAACCGGGAGTGCCACCGGGGAGCTGTTTTTT

V: TRBV6-1
J: TRBJ2-3
D: TRBD1
size: .
CDR3: CASGQGVTDTQYF
DNA: TGTGCCAGCGGACAGGGTGTCACAGATACGCAGTATTTT

V: TRBV6-5
J: TRBJ2-3
D: TRBD2
size: .
CDR3: CASSTSGRDTQYF
DNA: TGTGCCAGCAGTACCAGCGGGAGGGATACGCAGTATTTT

V: TRBV19
J: TRBJ1-2
D: TRBD1
size: .
CDR3: CASSTWTGGEGYTF
DNA: TGTGCCAGTAGTACTTGGACAGGGGGCGAAGGCTACACCTTC

V: TRBV6-4
J: TRBJ2-3
D: TRBD2
size: .
CDR3: CASRPPTSGTADTQYF
DNA: TGTGCCAGCAGGCCCCCGACTAGCGGGACCGCAGATACGCAGTATTTT

V: TRBV10-3
J: TRBJ2-3
D: .
size: once
CDR3: CAISAQDTQYF
DNA: TGTGCCATCAGTGCCCAAGATACGCAGTATTTT

V: TRBV2
J: TRBJ1-1
D: TRBD1
size: .
CDR3: CASSERTGVNTEAFF
DNA: TGTGCCAGCAGTGAAAGGACAGGGGTGAACACTGAAGCTTTCTTT

V: TRBV9
J: TRBJ2-3
D: .
size: .
CDR3: CASSVGISGAGTDTQYF
DNA: TGTGCCAGCAGCGTAGGTATATCAGGGGCGGGCACAGATACGCAGTATTTT

V: TRBV5-1
J: TRBJ1-2
D: TRBD1
size: .
CDR3: CASSLVWDRGLEGYTF
DNA: TGCGCCAGCAGCTTGGTCTGGGACAGGGGGCTAGAGGGCTACACCTTC

V: TRBV5-1
J: TRBJ1-2
D: .
size: .
CDR3: CASSASNYGYTF
DNA: TGCGCCAGCAGCGCTTCTAACTATGGCTACACCTTC

V: TRBV14
J: TRBJ2-1
D: TRBD2
size: .
CDR3: CASSRRTAGGAYNEQFF
DNA: TGTGCCAGCAGCCGGCGTACGGCGGGAGGGGCCTACAATGAGCAGTTCTTC

V: TRBV5-4
J: TRBJ1-1
D: .
size: few
CDR3: CASSLVNGLTEAFF
DNA: TGTGCCAGCAGCTTGGTGAACGGACTCACTGAAGCTTTCTTT

V: TRBV28
J: TRBJ2-7
D: .
size: .
CDR3: CASSPRGVMAYEQYF
DNA: TGTGCCAGCAGCCCCCGGGGAGTCATGGCCTACGAGCAGTACTTC

V: TRBV30
J: TRBJ1-1
D: .
size: once
CDR3: CAWASGVGEAFF
DNA: TGTGCCTGGGCCTCGGGGGTTGGTGAAGCTTTCTTT

V: TRBV20-1
J: TRBJ2-1
D: .
size: few
CDR3: CSASRGNEQFF
DNA: TGCAGTGCTAGCCGGGGAAATGAGCAGTTCTTC

V: TRBV5-1
J: TRBJ2-1
D: TRBD1
size: .
CDR3: CASSKERTGNNEQFF
DNA: TGCGCCAGCAGCAAAGAGAGGACAGGGAATAATGAGCAGTTCTTC

V: TRBV2
J: TRBJ1-2
D: .
size: few
CDR3: CASSVARNYGYTF
DNA: TGTGCCAGCAGTGTTGCCCGGAACTATGGCTACACCTTC

V: TRBV5-1
J: TRBJ2-1
D: .
size: few
CDR3: CASSFLAGSYNEQFF
DNA: TGCGCCAGCAGCTTTTTGGCGGGGAGCTACAATGAGCAGTTCTTC

V: TRBV4-2
J: TRBJ2-7
D: TRBD1
size: .
CDR3: CASSLQGAAYEQYF
DNA: TGTGCCAGCAGCCTACAGGGGGCGGCTTACGAGCAGTACTTC

V: TRBV5-4
J: TRBJ2-7
D: TRBD2
size: .
CDR3: CASSQETRGRGEQYF
DNA: TGTGCCAGCAGCCAAGAGACGCGCGGGAGGGGGGAGCAGTACTTC

V: TRBV5-1
J: TRBJ2-7
D: TRBD2
size: few
CDR3: CASSPRTSGTLGEQYF
DNA: TGCGCCAGCAGCCCCAGGACTAGCGGGACCCTGGGAGAGCAGTACTTC

V: TRBV5-4
J: TRBJ1-2
D: .
size: .
CDR3: CASSFYTPVNGYTF
DNA: TGTGCCAGCAGCTTTTATACGCCGGTGAATGGCTACACCTTC

V: TRBV18
J: TRBJ1-5
D: TRBD1
size: .
CDR3: CASSLFRDRGGQPQHF
DNA: TGTGCCAGCTCACTTTTCCGGGACAGGGGTGGGCAGCCCCAGCATTTT

V: TRBV28
J: TRBJ1-1
D: .
size: .
CDR3: CASSLTLLAGMNTEAFF
DNA: TGTGCCAGCAGTTTAACCCTCTTAGCAGGAATGAACACTGAAGCTTTCTTT

V: TRBV27
J: TRBJ1-2
D: TRBD1
size: .
CDR3: CASSFRRDSYGYTF
DNA: TGTGCCAGCAGTTTCCGCCGGGACAGCTATGGCTACACCTTC

V: TRBV11-1
J: TRBJ2-7
D: .
size: .
CDR3: CASSATLGSSYEQYF
DNA: TGTGCCAGCAGCGCCACCCTAGGCAGCTCCTACGAGCAGTACTTC

V: TRBV11-3
J: TRBJ2-7
D: .
size: .
CDR3: CASSLMAGSYEQYF
DNA: TGTGCCAGCAGCTTAATGGCGGGTTCCTACGAGCAGTACTTC

V: TRBV7-2
J: TRBJ2-7
D: .
size: medium-sized
CDR3: CASSRYGGYEQYF
DNA: TGTGCCAGCAGCCGATATGGTGGCTACGAGCAGTACTTC

V: TRBV2
J: TRBJ2-4
D: TRBD1
size: few
CDR3: CASRVDRVLAKNIQYF
DNA: TGTGCCAGCAGGGTAGACAGGGTCCTAGCCAAAAACATTCAGTACTTC